These T cell receptor beta chains were read from a single sample in a study of blood T cell repertoires in COVID-19. Clones were read by immunoSEQ multiplex PCR, and TCRdb kept only the in-frame ones, dropping some. Among a few hundred thousand clones listed, 86% were seen once. Source material: peripheral blood. The receptors derive from a young man who had recovered from COVID-19. Both conserved end residues are part of each CDR3. The order of the fields is J gene, clone size, D gene, V gene, CDR3 protein, CDR3 DNA. D genes are given only for firm matches. Clone size, where shown, is once, few, many, or a class for clones that have expanded.

J gene: TRBJ2-7
clone size: .
D gene: .
V gene: TRBV27
CDR3 protein: CASSFGPPPYEQYF
CDR3 DNA: TGTGCCAGCAGTTTTGGCCCACCCCCCTACGAGCAGTACTTC

J gene: TRBJ1-5
clone size: .
D gene: .
V gene: TRBV3-1/TRBV3-2
CDR3 protein: CASSQVWTGNQPQHF
CDR3 DNA: TGTGCCAGCAGCCAAGTATGGACAGGCAATCAGCCCCAGCATTTT

J gene: TRBJ1-6
clone size: .
D gene: TRBD1
V gene: TRBV5-6
CDR3 protein: CASSTSRTGRIWSLHF
CDR3 DNA: TGTGCCAGCAGCACCAGCCGGACAGGGAGAATTTGGTCCCTCCACTTT

J gene: TRBJ2-1
clone size: few
D gene: TRBD1
V gene: TRBV19
CDR3 protein: CASSTYWTGGSYNEQFF
CDR3 DNA: TGTGCCAGTAGTACTTATTGGACAGGGGGCTCCTACAATGAGCAGTTCTTC

J gene: TRBJ1-5
clone size: .
D gene: TRBD1
V gene: TRBV19
CDR3 protein: CASKKSDRVRQPQHF
CDR3 DNA: TGTGCCAGTAAGAAATCGGACAGGGTTAGACAGCCCCAGCATTTT

J gene: TRBJ1-1
clone size: .
D gene: TRBD1
V gene: TRBV18
CDR3 protein: CASSPYTVSGTGGFEAFF
CDR3 DNA: TGTGCCAGCTCGCCTTATACAGTTTCCGGCACAGGGGGCTTTGAAGCTTTCTTT

J gene: TRBJ1-1
clone size: .
D gene: .
V gene: TRBV18
CDR3 protein: CASSPGEHWNTEAFF
CDR3 DNA: TGTGCCAGCTCACCTGGAGAACACTGGAACACTGAAGCTTTCTTT

J gene: TRBJ2-1
clone size: .
D gene: TRBD2
V gene: TRBV5-4
CDR3 protein: CASSLGAGGYNEQFF
CDR3 DNA: TGTGCCAGCAGCTTGGGTGCGGGGGGCTACAATGAGCAGTTCTTC

J gene: TRBJ2-3
clone size: .
D gene: .
V gene: TRBV5-1
CDR3 protein: CASSLARFGF
CDR3 DNA: TGCGCCAGCAGCTTGGCCAGGTTTGGTTTT

J gene: TRBJ2-7
clone size: .
D gene: .
V gene: TRBV28
CDR3 protein: CASSLTFSYEQYF
CDR3 DNA: TGTGCCAGCAGTTTAACATTCTCCTACGAGCAGTACTTC

J gene: TRBJ2-5
clone size: .
D gene: TRBD2
V gene: TRBV2
CDR3 protein: CASSSPGGQETQYF
CDR3 DNA: TGTGCCAGCTCTTCTCCGGGGGGGCAAGAGACCCAGTACTTC

J gene: TRBJ2-3
clone size: many
D gene: .
V gene: TRBV10-2
CDR3 protein: CASSEYMGADTDTQYF
CDR3 DNA: TGCGCCAGCAGTGAGTACATGGGGGCTGACACAGATACGCAGTATTTT

J gene: TRBJ2-2
clone size: .
D gene: .
V gene: TRBV28
CDR3 protein: CASSSHRPDTGELFF
CDR3 DNA: TGTGCCAGCAGTTCCCACAGGCCCGACACCGGGGAGCTGTTTTTT

J gene: TRBJ2-5
clone size: .
D gene: TRBD2
V gene: TRBV19
CDR3 protein: CASSTRQQRGQETQYF
CDR3 DNA: TGTGCCAGTAGTACCCGCCAGCAGCGGGGGCAAGAGACCCAGTACTTC

J gene: TRBJ2-7
clone size: .
D gene: .
V gene: TRBV9
CDR3 protein: CASSVGSSYEQYF
CDR3 DNA: TGTGCCAGCAGCGTTGGGAGTTCCTACGAGCAGTACTTC

J gene: TRBJ2-5
clone size: .
D gene: TRBD2
V gene: TRBV6-5
CDR3 protein: CASSYLLAVTPETQYF
CDR3 DNA: TGTGCCAGCAGTTACCTGCTAGCGGTAACGCCGGAGACCCAGTACTTC

J gene: TRBJ1-5
clone size: .
D gene: .
V gene: TRBV19
CDR3 protein: CASSIPGQRWSNQPQHF
CDR3 DNA: TGTGCCAGTAGTATTCCCGGACAGCGATGGAGCAATCAGCCCCAGCATTTT

J gene: TRBJ2-4
clone size: .
D gene: TRBD2
V gene: TRBV19
CDR3 protein: CASSIGDYAKNIQYF
CDR3 DNA: TGTGCCAGTAGTATAGGGGACTACGCCAAAAACATTCAGTACTTC

J gene: TRBJ2-2
clone size: .
D gene: TRBD2
V gene: TRBV9
CDR3 protein: CASSVGLAGAGTGELFF
CDR3 DNA: TGTGCCAGCAGCGTAGGGCTAGCGGGGGCCGGCACCGGGGAGCTGTTTTTT

J gene: TRBJ1-1
clone size: .
D gene: TRBD1
V gene: TRBV6-2/TRBV6-3
CDR3 protein: CASSYWQGAAEAFF
CDR3 DNA: TGTGCCAGCAGTTACTGGCAGGGGGCGGCTGAAGCTTTCTTT

J gene: TRBJ2-5
clone size: .
D gene: TRBD2
V gene: TRBV9
CDR3 protein: CASSSAGVGGVSETQYF
CDR3 DNA: TGTGCCAGCAGCAGCGCAGGGGTCGGGGGGGTCTCAGAGACCCAGTACTTC

J gene: TRBJ2-5
clone size: .
D gene: .
V gene: TRBV5-5
CDR3 protein: CASSLTQGFGETQYF
CDR3 DNA: TGTGCCAGCAGTTTGACTCAGGGATTTGGGGAGACCCAGTACTTC

J gene: TRBJ2-1
clone size: .
D gene: .
V gene: TRBV24-1
CDR3 protein: CATSDPSGLSYNEQFF
CDR3 DNA: TGTGCCACCAGTGACCCTTCAGGGCTCTCCTACAATGAGCAGTTCTTC

J gene: TRBJ1-1
clone size: .
D gene: TRBD1
V gene: TRBV6-5
CDR3 protein: CASGQGLNTEAFF
CDR3 DNA: TGTGCCAGCGGACAGGGGCTGAACACTGAAGCTTTCTTT

J gene: TRBJ2-7
clone size: .
D gene: TRBD2
V gene: TRBV7-6
CDR3 protein: CASSPGLAGGLPYEQYF
CDR3 DNA: TGTGCCAGCAGCCCGGGACTAGCGGGGGGGCTCCCCTACGAGCAGTACTTC

J gene: TRBJ2-7
clone size: .
D gene: TRBD1
V gene: TRBV11-3
CDR3 protein: CASSKNRGREQYF
CDR3 DNA: TGTGCCAGCTCCAAAAACAGGGGTCGCGAGCAGTACTTC

J gene: TRBJ2-7
clone size: few
D gene: TRBD1
V gene: TRBV12-3/TRBV12-4
CDR3 protein: CASSHRGLYEQYF
CDR3 DNA: TGTGCCAGCAGTCACAGGGGGCTGTACGAGCAGTACTTC

J gene: TRBJ1-1
clone size: .
D gene: .
V gene: TRBV18
CDR3 protein: CASSPADRNTEAFF
CDR3 DNA: TGTGCCAGCTCACCAGCGGACAGGAACACTGAAGCTTTCTTT

J gene: TRBJ2-2
clone size: .
D gene: .
V gene: TRBV21-1
CDR3 protein: CASSKGVKKQGCPGELFF
CDR3 DNA: TGTGCCAGCAGCAAAGGTGTGAAGAAACAGGGGTGCCCCGGGGAGCTGTTTTTT

J gene: TRBJ1-2
clone size: .
D gene: TRBD1
V gene: TRBV2
CDR3 protein: CASSEGQGARGYTF
CDR3 DNA: TGTGCCAGCAGTGAAGGACAGGGGGCTAGGGGCTACACCTTC

J gene: TRBJ2-2
clone size: .
D gene: TRBD1
V gene: TRBV7-6
CDR3 protein: CASSPRTGNTGELFF
CDR3 DNA: TGTGCCAGCAGCCCAAGGACAGGAAACACCGGGGAGCTGTTTTTT

J gene: TRBJ2-7
clone size: .
D gene: .
V gene: TRBV20-1
CDR3 protein: CSASRDTGSYEQYF
CDR3 DNA: TGCAGTGCTAGTAGGGACACCGGCTCCTACGAGCAGTACTTC

J gene: TRBJ1-1
clone size: .
D gene: TRBD1
V gene: TRBV2
CDR3 protein: CARPGGGTEAFF
CDR3 DNA: TGTGCCAGGCCAGGGGGCGGCACTGAAGCTTTCTTT

J gene: TRBJ1-2
clone size: .
D gene: .
V gene: TRBV5-1
CDR3 protein: CASSAAGGDGYGYTF
CDR3 DNA: TGCGCCAGCAGCGCGGCTGGGGGGGACGGCTATGGCTACACCTTC

J gene: TRBJ2-5
clone size: .
D gene: .
V gene: TRBV3-1/TRBV3-2
CDR3 protein: CASSQDWRSQETQYF
CDR3 DNA: TGTGCCAGCAGCCAAGATTGGCGGAGCCAAGAGACCCAGTACTTC

J gene: TRBJ2-7
clone size: .
D gene: .
V gene: TRBV9
CDR3 protein: CASSPQGGIEEQYF
CDR3 DNA: TGTGCCAGCAGCCCCCAGGGGGGTATTGAGGAGCAGTACTTC

J gene: TRBJ2-3
clone size: .
D gene: .
V gene: TRBV5-1
CDR3 protein: CASTEGSPPDTQYF
CDR3 DNA: TGCGCCAGCACCGAGGGATCCCCTCCAGATACGCAGTATTTT

J gene: TRBJ1-3
clone size: .
D gene: TRBD1
V gene: TRBV5-1
CDR3 protein: CASQPSPGQELSGNTIYF
CDR3 DNA: TGCGCCAGCCAACCCTCCCCGGGACAGGAGCTCTCTGGAAACACCATATATTTT

J gene: TRBJ2-3
clone size: .
D gene: .
V gene: TRBV5-4
CDR3 protein: CASSLETGFLATDTQYF
CDR3 DNA: TGTGCCAGCAGCTTGGAAACGGGGTTCTTGGCCACAGATACGCAGTATTTT

J gene: TRBJ2-4
clone size: .
D gene: TRBD2
V gene: TRBV3-1/TRBV3-2
CDR3 protein: CASSQAPGTSGGVQYF
CDR3 DNA: TGTGCCAGCAGCCAAGCCCCCGGGACTAGCGGGGGGGTTCAGTACTTC

J gene: TRBJ1-1
clone size: .
D gene: TRBD1
V gene: TRBV27
CDR3 protein: CASSLQGAPTEAFF
CDR3 DNA: TGTGCCAGCAGTTTGCAGGGGGCCCCCACTGAAGCTTTCTTT

J gene: TRBJ2-7
clone size: .
D gene: TRBD1
V gene: TRBV4-2
CDR3 protein: CASSPTGTGGAYEQYF
CDR3 DNA: TGTGCCAGCAGCCCTACCGGGACAGGGGGCGCCTACGAGCAGTACTTC

J gene: TRBJ2-3
clone size: .
D gene: .
V gene: TRBV30
CDR3 protein: CAWMVGLPPDTQYF
CDR3 DNA: TGTGCCTGGATGGTAGGACTCCCTCCAGATACGCAGTATTTT

J gene: TRBJ2-3
clone size: .
D gene: .
V gene: TRBV5-1
CDR3 protein: CASSFSAGAGDTQYF
CDR3 DNA: TGCGCCAGCAGCTTCTCGGCAGGGGCTGGAGATACGCAGTATTTT

J gene: TRBJ1-4
clone size: .
D gene: .
V gene: TRBV5-1
CDR3 protein: CASSLLGGADEKLFF
CDR3 DNA: TGCGCCAGCAGCTTGCTTGGAGGGGCTGATGAAAAACTGTTTTTT

J gene: TRBJ2-2
clone size: few
D gene: TRBD1
V gene: TRBV9
CDR3 protein: CASSDPDRGLLNTGELFF
CDR3 DNA: TGTGCCAGCAGCGACCCCGACAGGGGACTTTTGAACACCGGGGAGCTGTTTTTT

J gene: TRBJ2-7
clone size: .
D gene: .
V gene: TRBV12-3/TRBV12-4
CDR3 protein: CASSLYRSYEQYF
CDR3 DNA: TGTGCCAGCAGTTTATACAGATCCTACGAGCAGTACTTC

J gene: TRBJ2-1
clone size: once
D gene: .
V gene: TRBV10-3
CDR3 protein: CAITGARNEQFF
CDR3 DNA: TGTGCCATCACAGGGGCCCGGAATGAGCAGTTCTTC

J gene: TRBJ1-2
clone size: .
D gene: .
V gene: TRBV21-1
CDR3 protein: CASGIPRGDRAQFNGYTF
CDR3 DNA: TGTGCCAGCGGGATCCCCCGGGGCGACAGGGCTCAGTTTAATGGCTACACCTTC

J gene: TRBJ1-4
clone size: .
D gene: .
V gene: TRBV15
CDR3 protein: CATSRAVTGFEKLFF
CDR3 DNA: TGTGCCACCAGCAGAGCGGTAACGGGGTTTGAAAAACTGTTTTTT

J gene: TRBJ2-1
clone size: .
D gene: TRBD1
V gene: TRBV10-3
CDR3 protein: CAITPGQGNEQFF
CDR3 DNA: TGTGCCATCACTCCTGGACAGGGTAACGAGCAGTTCTTC

J gene: TRBJ2-1
clone size: .
D gene: TRBD2
V gene: TRBV7-2
CDR3 protein: CASSFQAPRLAGNEQFF
CDR3 DNA: TGTGCCAGCAGCTTTCAAGCTCCCCGACTAGCGGGCAATGAGCAGTTCTTC

J gene: TRBJ2-6
clone size: .
D gene: .
V gene: TRBV2
CDR3 protein: CASTPGVYSGANVLTF
CDR3 DNA: TGTGCCAGCACTCCCGGGGTTTACTCTGGGGCCAACGTCCTGACTTTC